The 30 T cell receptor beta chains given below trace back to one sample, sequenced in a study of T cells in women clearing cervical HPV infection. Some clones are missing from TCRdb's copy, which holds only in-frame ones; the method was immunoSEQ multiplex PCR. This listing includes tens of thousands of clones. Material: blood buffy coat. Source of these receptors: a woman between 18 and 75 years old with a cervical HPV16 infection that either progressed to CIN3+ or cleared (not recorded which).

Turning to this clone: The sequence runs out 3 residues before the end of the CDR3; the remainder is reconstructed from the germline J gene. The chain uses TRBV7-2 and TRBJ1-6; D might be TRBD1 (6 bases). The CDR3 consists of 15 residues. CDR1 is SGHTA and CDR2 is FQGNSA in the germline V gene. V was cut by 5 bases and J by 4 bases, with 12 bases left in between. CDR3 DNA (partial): TGTGCCAGCAGCGAAGGGACACCTTATAATTCACCC. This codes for CASSEGTPYNSP. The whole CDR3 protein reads CASSEGTPYNSPLHF.

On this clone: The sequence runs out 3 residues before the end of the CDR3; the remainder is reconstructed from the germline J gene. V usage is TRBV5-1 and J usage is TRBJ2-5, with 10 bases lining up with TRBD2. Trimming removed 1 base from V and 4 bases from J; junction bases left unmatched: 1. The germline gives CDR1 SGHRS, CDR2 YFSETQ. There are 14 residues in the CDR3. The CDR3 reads CASSLIAGGETQYF. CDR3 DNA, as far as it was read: TGCGCCAGCAGCTTGATAGCGGGAGGAGAGACC.

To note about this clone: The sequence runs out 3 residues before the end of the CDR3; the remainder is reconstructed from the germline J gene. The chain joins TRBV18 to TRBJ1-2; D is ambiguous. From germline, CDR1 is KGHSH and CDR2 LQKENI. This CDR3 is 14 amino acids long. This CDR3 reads CASSPPTTAGDYTF. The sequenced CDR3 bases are TGTGCCAGCTCACCACCGACGACCGCGGGTGAC.

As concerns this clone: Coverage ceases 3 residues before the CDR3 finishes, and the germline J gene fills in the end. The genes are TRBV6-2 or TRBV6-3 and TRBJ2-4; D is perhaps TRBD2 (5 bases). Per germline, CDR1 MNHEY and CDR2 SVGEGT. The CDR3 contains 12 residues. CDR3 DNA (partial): TGTGCCAGCAGTCTGTGGACTCATGGT. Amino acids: CASSLWTHG. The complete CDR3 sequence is CASSLWTHGQYF.

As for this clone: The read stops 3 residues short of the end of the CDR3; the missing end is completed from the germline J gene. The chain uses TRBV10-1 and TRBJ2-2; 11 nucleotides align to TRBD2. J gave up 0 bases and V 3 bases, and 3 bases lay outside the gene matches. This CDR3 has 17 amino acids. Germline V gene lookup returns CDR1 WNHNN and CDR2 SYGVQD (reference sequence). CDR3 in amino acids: CASSELLAGANTGELFF. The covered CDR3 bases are TGCGCCAGCAGTGAATTACTAGCGGGGGCGAACACCGGGGAG.

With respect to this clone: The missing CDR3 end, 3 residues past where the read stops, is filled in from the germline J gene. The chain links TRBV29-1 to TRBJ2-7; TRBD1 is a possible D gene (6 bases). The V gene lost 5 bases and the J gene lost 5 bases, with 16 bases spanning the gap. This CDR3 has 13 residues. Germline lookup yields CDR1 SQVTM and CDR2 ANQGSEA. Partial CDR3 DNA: TGCAGCGTTAGCCAGGGGCTCGGTGACGAG. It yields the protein CSVSQGLGDE. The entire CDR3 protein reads CSVSQGLGDEQYF.

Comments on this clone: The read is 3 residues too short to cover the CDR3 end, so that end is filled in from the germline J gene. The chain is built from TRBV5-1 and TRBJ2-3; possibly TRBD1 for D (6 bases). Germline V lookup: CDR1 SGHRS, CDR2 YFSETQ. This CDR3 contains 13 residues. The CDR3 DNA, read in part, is TGCGCCAGCAGCTTTACGGGACAAGAGACG. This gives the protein CASSFTGQET. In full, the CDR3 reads CASSFTGQETQYF.

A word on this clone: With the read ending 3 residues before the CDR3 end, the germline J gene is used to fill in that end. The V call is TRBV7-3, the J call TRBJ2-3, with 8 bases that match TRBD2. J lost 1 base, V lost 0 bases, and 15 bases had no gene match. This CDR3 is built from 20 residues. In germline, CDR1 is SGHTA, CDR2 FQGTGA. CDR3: CASSLTPMSGGSSGTDTQYF. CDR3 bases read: TGTGCCAGCAGCTTAACCCCCATGAGCGGGGGATCATCTGGCACAGATACG.

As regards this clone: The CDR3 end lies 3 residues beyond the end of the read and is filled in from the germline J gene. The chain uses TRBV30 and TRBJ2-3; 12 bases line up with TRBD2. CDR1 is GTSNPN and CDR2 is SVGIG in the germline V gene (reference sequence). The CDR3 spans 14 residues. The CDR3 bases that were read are TGTGCCTGGAGTTACGGACTAGCGGGATCTGCG. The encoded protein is CAWSYGLAGSA. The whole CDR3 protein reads CAWSYGLAGSAQYF.

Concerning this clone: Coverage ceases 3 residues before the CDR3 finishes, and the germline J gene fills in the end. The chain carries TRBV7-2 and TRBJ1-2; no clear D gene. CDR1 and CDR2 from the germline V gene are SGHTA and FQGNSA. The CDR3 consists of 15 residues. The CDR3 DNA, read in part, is TGTGCCAGCAGCTTTCTTGCATCAGTCACAGATACC. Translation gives CASSFLASVTDT. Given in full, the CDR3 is CASSFLASVTDTYTF.

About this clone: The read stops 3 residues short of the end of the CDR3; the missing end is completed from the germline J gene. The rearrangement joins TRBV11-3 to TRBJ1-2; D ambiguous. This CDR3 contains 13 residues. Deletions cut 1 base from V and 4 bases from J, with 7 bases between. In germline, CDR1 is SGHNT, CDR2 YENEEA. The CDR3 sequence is CASSLAGSYGYTF. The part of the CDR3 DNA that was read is TGTGCCAGCAGCTTAGCAGGCAGCTATGGC.

The CDR3 loop reads CASSPVSRAYEQYF. The sequenced part of the CDR3 DNA is TGCGCCAGCAGCCCCGTGAGTCGCGCCTACGAG. The chain joins TRBV5-1 to TRBJ2-7; D is undetermined. The read falls 3 residues short of the CDR3 end, and the missing part is taken from the germline J gene. The V gene lost 4 bases and the J gene lost 2 bases, with 13 bases spanning the gap. The CDR3 loop spans 14 amino acids. CDR1 SGHRS and CDR2 YFSETQ come from the germline V gene. The full variable domain, with the rest looked up from reference TRBV5-1 and TRBJ2-7, is KAGVTQTPRYLIKTRGQQVTLSCSPISGHRSVSWYQQTPGQGLQFLFEYFSETQRNKGNFPGRFSGRQFSNSRSEMNVSTLELGDSALYLCASSPVSRAYEQYFGPGTRLTVT.

The sequenced CDR3 bases are TGTGCCAGCAGTTACCAAATCTATACAGATACG. It translates to CASSYQIYTDT. The full CDR3 sequence reads CASSYQIYTDTQYF. V and J are TRBV6-2 or TRBV6-3 and TRBJ2-3; D ambiguous. The DNA ends 3 residues before the CDR3 does, and the rest of the CDR3 is filled in from the germline J gene. V gave up 2 bases and J gave up 3 bases, with 9 bases separating them. The germline CDR1 and CDR2 sequences are MNHEY and SVGEGT. The CDR3 covers 14 residues.

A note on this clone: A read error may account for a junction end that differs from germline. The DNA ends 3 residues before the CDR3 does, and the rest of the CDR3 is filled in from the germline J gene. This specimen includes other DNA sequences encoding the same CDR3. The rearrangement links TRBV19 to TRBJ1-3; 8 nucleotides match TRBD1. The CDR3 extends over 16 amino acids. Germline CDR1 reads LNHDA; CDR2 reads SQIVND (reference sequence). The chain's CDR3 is CASSIGVTGARNTIYF. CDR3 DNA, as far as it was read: TGTGCCAGTAGTATAGGTGTGACAGGGGCGAGAAACACT.

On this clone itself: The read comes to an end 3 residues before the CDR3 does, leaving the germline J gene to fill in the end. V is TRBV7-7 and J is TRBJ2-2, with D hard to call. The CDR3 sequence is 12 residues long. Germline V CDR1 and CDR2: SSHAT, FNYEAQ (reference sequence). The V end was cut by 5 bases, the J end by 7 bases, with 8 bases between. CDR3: CASSPPYGELFF. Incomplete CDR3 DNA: TGTGCCAGCAGCCCCCCTTACGGGGAG.

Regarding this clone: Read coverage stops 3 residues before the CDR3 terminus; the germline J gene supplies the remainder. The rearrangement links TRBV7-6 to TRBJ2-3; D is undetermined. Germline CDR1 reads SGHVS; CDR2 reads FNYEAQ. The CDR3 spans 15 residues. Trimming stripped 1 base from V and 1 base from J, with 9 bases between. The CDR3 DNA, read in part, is TGTGCCAGCAGCTTAGAGGGCGTCGGCACAGATACG. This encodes CASSLEGVGTDT. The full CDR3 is CASSLEGVGTDTQYF.

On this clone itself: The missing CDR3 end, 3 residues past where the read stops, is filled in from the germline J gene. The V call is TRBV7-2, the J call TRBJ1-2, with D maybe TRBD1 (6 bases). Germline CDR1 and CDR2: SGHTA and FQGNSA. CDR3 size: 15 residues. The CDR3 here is CASSLSGGPGSTYTF. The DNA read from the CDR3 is TGTGCCAGCAGTCTGAGCGGGGGGCCCGGAAGTACC.

Partial CDR3 DNA: TGTGCCAGCTCACTACAGGTGAATCAGCCG. Its protein product is CASSLQVNQP. The complete CDR3 sequence is CASSLQVNQPQYF. V is TRBV18 and J is TRBJ2-3; D is possibly TRBD1 (5 bases). The CDR3 end lies 3 residues beyond the end of the read and is filled in from the germline J gene. This CDR3 is 13 amino acids long. Germline CDR1 KGHSH, CDR2 LQKENI.

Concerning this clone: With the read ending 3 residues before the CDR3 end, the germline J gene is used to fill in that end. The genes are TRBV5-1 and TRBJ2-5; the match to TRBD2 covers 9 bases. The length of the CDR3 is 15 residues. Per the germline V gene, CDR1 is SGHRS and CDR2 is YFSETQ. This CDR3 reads CASSPIAGARNTQYF. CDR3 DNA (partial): TGCGCCAGCAGCCCCATAGCGGGAGCACGGAATACC. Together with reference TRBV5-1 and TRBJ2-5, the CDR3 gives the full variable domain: KAGVTQTPRYLIKTRGQQVTLSCSPISGHRSVSWYQQTPGQGLQFLFEYFSETQRNKGNFPGRFSGRQFSNSRSEMNVSTLELGDSALYLCASSPIAGARNTQYFGPGTRLLVL.

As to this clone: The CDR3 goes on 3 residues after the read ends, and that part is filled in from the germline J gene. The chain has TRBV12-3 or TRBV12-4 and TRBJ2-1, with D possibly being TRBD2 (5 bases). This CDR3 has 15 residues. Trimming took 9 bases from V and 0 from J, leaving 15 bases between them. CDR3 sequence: CASSKRLSSYNEQFF. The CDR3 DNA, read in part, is TGTGCCAGTTCCAAGCGGTTGAGCTCCTACAATGAG.

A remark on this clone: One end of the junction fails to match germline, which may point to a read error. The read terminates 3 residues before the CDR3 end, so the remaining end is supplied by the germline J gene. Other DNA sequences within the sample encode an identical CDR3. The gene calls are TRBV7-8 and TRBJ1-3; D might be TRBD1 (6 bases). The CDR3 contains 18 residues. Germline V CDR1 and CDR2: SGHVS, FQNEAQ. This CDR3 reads CASSPGALRGPLGNTIYF. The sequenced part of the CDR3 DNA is TGTGCCAGCAGCCCAGGGGCTTTAAGGGGTCCTCTTGGAAACACA.

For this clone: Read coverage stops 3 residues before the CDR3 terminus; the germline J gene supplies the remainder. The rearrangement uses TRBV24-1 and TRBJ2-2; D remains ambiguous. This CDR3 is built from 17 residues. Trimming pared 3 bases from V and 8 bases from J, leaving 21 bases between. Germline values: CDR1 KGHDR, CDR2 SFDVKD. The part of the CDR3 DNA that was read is TGTGCCACCAGTGATCGATCTGCGGCTTTTGCTTCAGGGGAG. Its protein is CATSDRSAAFASGE. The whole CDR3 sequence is CATSDRSAAFASGELFF.

CDR3 amino acids: CASRDPTWNEQFF. Incomplete CDR3 DNA: TGTGCCAGCAGAGATCCGACATGGAATGAG. The rearrangement links TRBV3-1 (or the pseudogene TRBV3-2) to TRBJ2-1; D gene unclear. Read data end 3 residues before the CDR3 end; the end is taken from the germline J gene. Trimming took 6 bases from V and 7 from J, leaving 13 bases between them. CDR1 is LGHDT, CDR2 YNNKEL, per germline (reference sequence). The length of the CDR3 is 13 residues.

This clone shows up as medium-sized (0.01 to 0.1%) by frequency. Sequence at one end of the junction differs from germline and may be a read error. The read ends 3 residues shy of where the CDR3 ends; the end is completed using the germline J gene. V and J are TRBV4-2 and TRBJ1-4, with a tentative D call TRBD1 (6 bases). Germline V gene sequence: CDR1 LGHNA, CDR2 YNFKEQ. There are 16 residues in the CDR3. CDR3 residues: CASSQDWAGANEKLFF. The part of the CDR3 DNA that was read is TGCGCCAGCAGCCAAGATTGGGCAGGGGCTAATGAAAAA.

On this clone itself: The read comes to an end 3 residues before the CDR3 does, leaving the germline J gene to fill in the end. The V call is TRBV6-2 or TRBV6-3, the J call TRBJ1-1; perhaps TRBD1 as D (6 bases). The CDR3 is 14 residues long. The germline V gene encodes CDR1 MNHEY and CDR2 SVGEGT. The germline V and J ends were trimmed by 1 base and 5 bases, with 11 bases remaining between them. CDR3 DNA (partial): TGTGCCAGCAGTTACTACAGGGTGGGGACTGAA. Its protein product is CASSYYRVGTE. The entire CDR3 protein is CASSYYRVGTEAFF.

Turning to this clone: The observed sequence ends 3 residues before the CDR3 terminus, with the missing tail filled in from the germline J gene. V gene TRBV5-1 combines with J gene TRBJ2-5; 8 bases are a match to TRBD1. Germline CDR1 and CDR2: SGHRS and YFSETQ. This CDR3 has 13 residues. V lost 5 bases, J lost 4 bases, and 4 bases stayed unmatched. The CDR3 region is CASRPTGAETQYF. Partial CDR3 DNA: TGCGCCAGCAGACCGACAGGGGCAGAGACC.

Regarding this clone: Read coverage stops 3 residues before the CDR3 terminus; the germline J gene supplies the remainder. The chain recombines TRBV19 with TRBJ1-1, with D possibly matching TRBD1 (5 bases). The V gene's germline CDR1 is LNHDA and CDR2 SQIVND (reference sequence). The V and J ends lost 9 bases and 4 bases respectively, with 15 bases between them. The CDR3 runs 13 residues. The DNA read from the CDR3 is TGTGCCAGCACGACTTCAGGGTTCACTGAA. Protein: CASTTSGFTE. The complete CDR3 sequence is CASTTSGFTEAFF.

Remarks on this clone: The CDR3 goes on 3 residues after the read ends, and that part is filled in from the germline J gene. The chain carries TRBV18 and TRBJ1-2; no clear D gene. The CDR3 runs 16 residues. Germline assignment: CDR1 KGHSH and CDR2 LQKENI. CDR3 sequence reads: CASSPLFSGIADTYTF. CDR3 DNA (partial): TGTGCCAGCTCACCACTCTTTAGCGGGATTGCAGATACC.

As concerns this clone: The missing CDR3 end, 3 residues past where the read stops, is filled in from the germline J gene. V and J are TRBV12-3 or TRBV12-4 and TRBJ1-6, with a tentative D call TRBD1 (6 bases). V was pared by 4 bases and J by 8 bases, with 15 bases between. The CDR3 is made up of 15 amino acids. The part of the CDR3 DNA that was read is TGTGCCAGCAGTTCCCTGGGCAGGGGTGATTCACCC. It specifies CASSSLGRGDSP. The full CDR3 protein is CASSSLGRGDSPLHF.

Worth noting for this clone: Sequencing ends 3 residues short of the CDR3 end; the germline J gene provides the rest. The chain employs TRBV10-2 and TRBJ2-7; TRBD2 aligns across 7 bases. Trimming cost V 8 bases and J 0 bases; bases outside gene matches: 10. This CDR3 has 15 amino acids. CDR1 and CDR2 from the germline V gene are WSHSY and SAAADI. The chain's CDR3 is CASSAAGFRSYEQYF. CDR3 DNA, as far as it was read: TGCGCCAGCTCGGCAGCGGGGTTCCGCTCCTACGAG.